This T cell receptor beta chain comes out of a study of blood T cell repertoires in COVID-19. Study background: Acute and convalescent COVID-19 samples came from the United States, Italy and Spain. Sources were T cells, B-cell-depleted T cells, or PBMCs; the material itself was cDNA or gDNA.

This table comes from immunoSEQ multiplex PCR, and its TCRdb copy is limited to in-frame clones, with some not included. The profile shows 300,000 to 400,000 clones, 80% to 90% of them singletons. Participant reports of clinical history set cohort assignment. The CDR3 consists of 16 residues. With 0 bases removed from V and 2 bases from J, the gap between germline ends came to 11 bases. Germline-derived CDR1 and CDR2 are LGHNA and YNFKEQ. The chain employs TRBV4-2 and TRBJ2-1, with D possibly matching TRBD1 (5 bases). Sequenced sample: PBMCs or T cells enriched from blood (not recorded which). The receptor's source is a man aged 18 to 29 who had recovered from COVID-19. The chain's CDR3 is CASSQESTGAYNEQFF. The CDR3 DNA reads TGTGCCAGCAGCCAAGAGAGCACAGGAGCCTACAATGAGCAGTTCTTC.